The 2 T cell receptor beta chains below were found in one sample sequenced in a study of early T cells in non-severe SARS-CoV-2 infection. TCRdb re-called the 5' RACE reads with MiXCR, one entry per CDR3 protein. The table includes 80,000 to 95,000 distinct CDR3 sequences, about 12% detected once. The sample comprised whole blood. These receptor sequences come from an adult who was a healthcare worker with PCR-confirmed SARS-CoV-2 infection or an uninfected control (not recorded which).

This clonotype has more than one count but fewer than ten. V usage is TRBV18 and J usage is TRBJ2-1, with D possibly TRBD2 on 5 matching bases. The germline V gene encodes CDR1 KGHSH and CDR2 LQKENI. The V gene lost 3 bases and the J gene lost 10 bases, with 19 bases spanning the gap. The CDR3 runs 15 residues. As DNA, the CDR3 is TGTGCCAGCTCACCGGCTAGCCTACAAATTAAGGAGCAGTTCTTC. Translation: CASSPASLQIKEQFF.

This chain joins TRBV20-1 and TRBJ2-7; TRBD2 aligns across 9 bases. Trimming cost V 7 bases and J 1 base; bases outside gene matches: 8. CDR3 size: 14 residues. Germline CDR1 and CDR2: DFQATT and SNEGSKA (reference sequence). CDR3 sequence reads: CSVAGGRGSYEQYF. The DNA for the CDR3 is TGCAGTGTTGCGGGCGGGAGGGGTTCCTACGAGCAGTACTTC.